Listed below are T cell receptor beta chains from one sample, sequenced in a study of cytomegalovirus exposure and HLA in healthy donors. Data came from immunoSEQ multiplex PCR; TCRdb stores just in-frame clones and leaves some out. The sample gives 90,000 to 150,000 clones, 70% to 85% of which show up once; around 5.8% is in the top ten. Sequencing was carried out using PBMCs. The receptors shown here come from a man between 18 and 29 years old in good health and CMV-seropositive. Both conserved end residues are part of each CDR3. The D gene is left open where the match is weak. A clone size is listed for some rows: how often the clone was seen (once, few, many), or a class if it is expanded.

CDR3 DNA	CDR3 protein	clone size	D gene	V gene	J gene
TGTGCCAGCAGCCTAGGACAGAGCACCGGGGAGCTGTTTTTT	CASSLGQSTGELFF	.	.	TRBV9	TRBJ2-2
TGTGCCAGCAGTTTATATGACAGTGGCGGCTACACCTTC	CASSLYDSGGYTF	.	.	TRBV27	TRBJ1-2
TGCGCCAGTGGACAGGGAGGGAACTACGAGCAGTACTTC	CASGQGGNYEQYF	.	.	TRBV4-1	TRBJ2-7
TGTGCCAGCAGCCAAGTCGCAGGAACGACCTACGAGCAGTACTTC	CASSQVAGTTYEQYF	.	.	TRBV14	TRBJ2-7
TGCAGCGTTGAGTCCTCCGGGACAGGGAGTAACCTCAACACTGAAGCTTTCTTT	CSVESSGTGSNLNTEAFF	.	TRBD1	TRBV29-1	TRBJ1-1
TGTGCCAGCAGCCTTACAACCAGGGGGATGCGTGGCTACACCTTC	CASSLTTRGMRGYTF	.	TRBD1	TRBV27	TRBJ1-2
TGTGCCAGCAGCCAAGACAGGGGGCGATGGAATGAGCAGTTCTTC	CASSQDRGRWNEQFF	.	TRBD1	TRBV7-9	TRBJ2-1
TGCGCCAGCAGCCAAGATAGGGAGAGGGCTAATGATCCTATCTCTGGAAACACCATATATTTT	CASSQDRERANDPISGNTIYF	.	.	TRBV4-1	TRBJ1-3
TGCGCCAGCAGCTTGGTAGGGGCTGAGACCCAGTACTTC	CASSLVGAETQYF	.	.	TRBV5-1	TRBJ2-5
TGTGCCATCAGGGAATACAGAACTGAAGCTTTCTTT	CAIREYRTEAFF	once	.	TRBV10-3	TRBJ1-1